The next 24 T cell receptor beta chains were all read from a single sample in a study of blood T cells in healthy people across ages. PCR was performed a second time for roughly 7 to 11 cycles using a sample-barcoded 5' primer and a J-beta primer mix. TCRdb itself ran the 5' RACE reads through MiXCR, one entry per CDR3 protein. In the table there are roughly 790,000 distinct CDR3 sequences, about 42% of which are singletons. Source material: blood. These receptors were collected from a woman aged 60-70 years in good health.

The CDR3 DNA reads TGTGCCAGCAGTGATCAGGGGTCCCACCGGGGGACCCAGTACTTC. Translation: CASSDQGSHRGTQYF. V is TRBV6-1 and J is TRBJ2-5; maybe TRBD1 (6 bases). The CDR3 is 15 residues long. The V and J ends lost 3 bases and 7 bases respectively, with 18 bases between them. From germline, CDR1 is MNHNS and CDR2 SASEGT.

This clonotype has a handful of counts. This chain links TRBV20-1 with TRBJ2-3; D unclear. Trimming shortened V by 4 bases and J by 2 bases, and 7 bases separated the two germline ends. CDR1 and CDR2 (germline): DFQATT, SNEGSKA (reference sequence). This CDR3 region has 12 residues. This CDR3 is CSAISATDTQYF. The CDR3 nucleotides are TGCAGTGCTATCTCGGCCACAGATACGCAGTATTTT.

The CDR3 bases are TGCAGTGCTACTAGGACTAGCGGGGCCACAGATACGCAGTATTTT. This codes for CSATRTSGATDTQYF. The gene calls are TRBV20-1 and TRBJ2-3, with 12 positions matching TRBD2. Trimming at V came to 4 bases and at J to 2 bases, leaving 4 bases not matched to a gene. CDR1 is DFQATT, CDR2 SNEGSKA, per germline (reference sequence). The CDR3 totals 15 residues.

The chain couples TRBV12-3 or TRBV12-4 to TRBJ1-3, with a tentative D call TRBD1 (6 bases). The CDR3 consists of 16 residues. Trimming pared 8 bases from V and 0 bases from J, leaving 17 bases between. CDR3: CASRPSGEFSGNTIYF. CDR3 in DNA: TGTGCCAGCCGCCCCTCAGGGGAGTTCTCTGGAAACACCATATATTTT.

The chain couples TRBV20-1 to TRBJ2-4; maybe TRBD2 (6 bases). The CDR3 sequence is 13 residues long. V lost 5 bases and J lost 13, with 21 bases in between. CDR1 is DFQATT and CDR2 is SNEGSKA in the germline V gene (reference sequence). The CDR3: CSAGGTVGREQYF. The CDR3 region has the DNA TGCAGTGCTGGGGGGACCGTCGGAAGGGAGCAGTACTTC.

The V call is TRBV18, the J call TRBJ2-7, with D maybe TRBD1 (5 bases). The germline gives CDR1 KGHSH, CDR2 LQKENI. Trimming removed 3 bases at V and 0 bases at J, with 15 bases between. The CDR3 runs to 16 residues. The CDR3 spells CASSPQGVGNSYEQYF. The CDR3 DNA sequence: TGTGCCAGCTCACCCCAAGGGGTTGGAAACTCCTACGAGCAGTACTTC. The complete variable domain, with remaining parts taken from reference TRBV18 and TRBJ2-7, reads NAGVMQNPRHLVRRRGQEARLRCSPMKGHSHVYWYRQLPEEGLKFMVYLQKENIIDESGMPKERFSAEFPKEGPSILRIQQVVRGDSAAYFCASSPQGVGNSYEQYFGPGTRLTVT.

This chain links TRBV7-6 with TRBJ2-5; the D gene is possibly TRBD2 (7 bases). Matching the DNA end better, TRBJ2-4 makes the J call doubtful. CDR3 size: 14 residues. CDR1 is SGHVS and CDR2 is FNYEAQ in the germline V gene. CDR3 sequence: CASSLAGGLSIQYF. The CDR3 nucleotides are TGTGCCAGCAGCTTAGCAGGGGGACTATCCATTCAGTACTTC.

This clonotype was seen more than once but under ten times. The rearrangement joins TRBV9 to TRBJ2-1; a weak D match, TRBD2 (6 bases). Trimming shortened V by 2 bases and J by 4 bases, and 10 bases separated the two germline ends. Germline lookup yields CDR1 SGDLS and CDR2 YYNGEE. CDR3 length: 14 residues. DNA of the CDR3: TGTGCCAGCAGCGTCGGAGGGCAGTACAATGAGCAGTTCTTC. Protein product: CASSVGGQYNEQFF. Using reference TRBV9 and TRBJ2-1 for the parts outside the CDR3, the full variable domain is DSGVTQTPKHLITATGQRVTLRCSPRSGDLSVYWYQQSLDQGLQFLIQYYNGEERAKGNILERFSAQQFPDLHSELNLSSLELGDSALYFCASSVGGQYNEQFFGPGTRLTVL.

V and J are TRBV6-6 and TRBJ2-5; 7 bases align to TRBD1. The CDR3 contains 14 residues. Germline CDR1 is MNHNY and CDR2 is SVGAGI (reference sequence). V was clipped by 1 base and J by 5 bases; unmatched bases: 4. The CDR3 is CASSYLTGEETQYF. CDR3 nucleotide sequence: TGTGCCAGCAGTTACTTAACAGGGGAGGAGACCCAGTACTTC.

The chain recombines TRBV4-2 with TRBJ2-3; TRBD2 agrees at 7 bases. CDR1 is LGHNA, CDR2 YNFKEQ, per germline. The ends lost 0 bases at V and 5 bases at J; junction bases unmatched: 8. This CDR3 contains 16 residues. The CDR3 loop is CASSQELAVFGDTQYF. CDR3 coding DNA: TGTGCCAGCAGCCAAGAGCTAGCGGTTTTTGGAGATACGCAGTATTTT.

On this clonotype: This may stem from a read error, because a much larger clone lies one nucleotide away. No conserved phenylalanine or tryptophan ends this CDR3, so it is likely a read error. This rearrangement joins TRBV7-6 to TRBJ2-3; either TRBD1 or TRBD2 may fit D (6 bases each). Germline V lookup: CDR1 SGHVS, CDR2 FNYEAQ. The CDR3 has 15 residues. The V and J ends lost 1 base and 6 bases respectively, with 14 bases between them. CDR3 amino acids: CASSLVGGPTDTQYL. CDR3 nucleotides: TGTGCCAGCAGCTTAGTTGGGGGGCCCACGGATACGCAGTATTTG.

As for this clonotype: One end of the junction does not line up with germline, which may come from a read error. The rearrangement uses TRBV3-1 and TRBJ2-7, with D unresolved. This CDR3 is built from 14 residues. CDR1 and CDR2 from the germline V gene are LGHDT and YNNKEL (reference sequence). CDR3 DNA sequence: TGTGCCAGCAGTCAAGTGCTCGTATCCTACGAGCAGTACTTC. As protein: CASSQVLVSYEQYF.

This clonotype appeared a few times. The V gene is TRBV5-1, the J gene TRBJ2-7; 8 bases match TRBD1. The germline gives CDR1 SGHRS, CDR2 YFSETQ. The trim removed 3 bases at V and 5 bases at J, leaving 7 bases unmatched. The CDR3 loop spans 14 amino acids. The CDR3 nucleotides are TGCGCCAGCAGCTCGGACAGGGTGAGGCACGAGCAGTACTTC. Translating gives CASSSDRVRHEQYF.

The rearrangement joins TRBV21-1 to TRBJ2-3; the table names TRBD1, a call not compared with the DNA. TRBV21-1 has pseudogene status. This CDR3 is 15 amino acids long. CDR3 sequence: CASSGGGLVTDTQYF. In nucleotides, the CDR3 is TGTGCCAGCAGTGGGGGGGGCCTTGTGACAGATACGCAGTATTTT.

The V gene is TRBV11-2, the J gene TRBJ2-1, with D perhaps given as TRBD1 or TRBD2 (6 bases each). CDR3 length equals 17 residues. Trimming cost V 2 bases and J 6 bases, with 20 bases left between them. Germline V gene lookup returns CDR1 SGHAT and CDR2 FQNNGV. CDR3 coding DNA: TGTGCCAGCAGCTTAAGGACTGAACAGGGACTCGGCAATGAGCAGTTCTTC. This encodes CASSLRTEQGLGNEQFF.

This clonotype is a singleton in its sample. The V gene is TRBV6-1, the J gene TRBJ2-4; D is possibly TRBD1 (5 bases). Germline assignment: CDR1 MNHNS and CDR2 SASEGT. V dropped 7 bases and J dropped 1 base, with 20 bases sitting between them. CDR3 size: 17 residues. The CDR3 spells CASTSPSVPGAKNIQYF. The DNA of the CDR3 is TGTGCCAGCACCTCTCCCTCGGTTCCAGGGGCCAAAAACATTCAGTACTTC.

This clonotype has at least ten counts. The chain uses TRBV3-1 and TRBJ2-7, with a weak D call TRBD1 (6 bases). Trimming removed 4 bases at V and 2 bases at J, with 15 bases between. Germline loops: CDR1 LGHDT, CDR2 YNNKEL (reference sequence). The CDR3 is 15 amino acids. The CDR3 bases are TGTGCCAGCAGCCCAGAAGACAGGAGTACCTACGAGCAGTACTTC. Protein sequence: CASSPEDRSTYEQYF.

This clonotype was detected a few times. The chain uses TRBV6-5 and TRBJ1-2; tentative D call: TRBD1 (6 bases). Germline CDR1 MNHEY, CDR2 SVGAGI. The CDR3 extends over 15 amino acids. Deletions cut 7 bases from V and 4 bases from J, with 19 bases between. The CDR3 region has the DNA TGTGCCAGCATCCCCGCGGACAGTGGCCTCTATGGCTACACCTTC. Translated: CASIPADSGLYGYTF.

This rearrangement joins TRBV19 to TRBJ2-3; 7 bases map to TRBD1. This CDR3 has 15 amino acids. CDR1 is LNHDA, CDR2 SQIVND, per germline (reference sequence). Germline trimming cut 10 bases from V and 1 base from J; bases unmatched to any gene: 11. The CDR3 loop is CATQGVPRGTDTQYF. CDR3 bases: TGTGCCACGCAGGGGGTCCCGCGGGGCACAGATACGCAGTATTTT.

CDR3 bases: TGTGCCAGCAGCATCAACCCCGACGGGACAGATACGCAGTATTTT. Translating gives CASSINPDGTDTQYF. The J gene is TRBJ2-3, the V gene TRBV7-6, with D unresolved. The V and J ends lost 5 bases and 3 bases respectively, with 15 bases between them. The CDR3 contains 15 residues. Germline V gene sequence: CDR1 SGHVS, CDR2 FNYEAQ. Together with reference TRBV7-6 and TRBJ2-3, the CDR3 gives the full variable domain: GAGVSQSPRYKVTKRGQDVALRCDPISGHVSLYWYRQALGQGPEFLTYFNYEAQQDKSGLPNDRFSAERPEGSISTLTIQRTEQRDSAMYRCASSINPDGTDTQYFGPGTRLTVL.

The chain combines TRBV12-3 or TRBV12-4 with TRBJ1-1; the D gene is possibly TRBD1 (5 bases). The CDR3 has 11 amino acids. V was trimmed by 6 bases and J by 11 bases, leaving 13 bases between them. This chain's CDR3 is CASSPGPWAFF. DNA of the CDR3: TGTGCCAGCAGCCCGGGGCCCTGGGCTTTCTTT.

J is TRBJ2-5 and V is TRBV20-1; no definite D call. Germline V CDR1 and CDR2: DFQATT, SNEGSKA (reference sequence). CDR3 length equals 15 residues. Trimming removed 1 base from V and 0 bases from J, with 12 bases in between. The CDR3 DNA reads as TGCAGTGCTAGAGGTAGGGTTTCGGACCAAGAGACCCAGTACTTC. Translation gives CSARGRVSDQETQYF.

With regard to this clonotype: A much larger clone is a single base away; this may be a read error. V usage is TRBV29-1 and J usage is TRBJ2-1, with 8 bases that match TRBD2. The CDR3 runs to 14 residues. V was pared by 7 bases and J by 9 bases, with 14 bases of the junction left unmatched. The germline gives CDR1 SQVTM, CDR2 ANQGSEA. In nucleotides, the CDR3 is TGCAGCGGACTAGAGTATAGCGGGAACACTGAGCAGTTCTTC. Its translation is CSGLEYSGNTEQFF.

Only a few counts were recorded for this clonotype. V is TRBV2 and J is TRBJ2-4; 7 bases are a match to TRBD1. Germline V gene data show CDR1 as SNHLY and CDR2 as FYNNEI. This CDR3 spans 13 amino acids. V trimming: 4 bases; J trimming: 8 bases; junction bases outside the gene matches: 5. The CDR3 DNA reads TGTGCCAGCAGTGGACAGGGTAGGGACATTCAGTACTTC. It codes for CASSGQGRDIQYF.